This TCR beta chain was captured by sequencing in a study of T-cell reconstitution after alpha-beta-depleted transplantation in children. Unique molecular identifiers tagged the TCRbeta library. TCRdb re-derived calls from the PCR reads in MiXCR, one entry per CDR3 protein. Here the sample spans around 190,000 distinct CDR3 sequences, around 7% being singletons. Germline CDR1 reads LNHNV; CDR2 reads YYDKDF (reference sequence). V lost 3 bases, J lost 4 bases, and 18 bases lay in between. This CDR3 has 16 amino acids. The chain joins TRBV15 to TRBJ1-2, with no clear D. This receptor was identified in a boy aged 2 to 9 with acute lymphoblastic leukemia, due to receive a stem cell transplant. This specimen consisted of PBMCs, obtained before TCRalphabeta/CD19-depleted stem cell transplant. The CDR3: CATSSPDFRVGYGYTF. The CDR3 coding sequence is TGTGCCACCAGCAGTCCTGATTTCCGCGTAGGCTATGGCTACACCTTC.